This passage covers 20 T cell receptor beta chains from one sample sequenced in a study of T-cell reconstitution after alpha-beta-depleted transplantation in children. Preparing the TCRbeta library involved the use of unique molecular identifiers. TCRdb re-analysed the PCR reads in MiXCR, keeping a single row per CDR3 protein. The sample contains about 610,000 distinct CDR3 sequences, roughly 30% of which appear only once. This sample comprised PBMCs, obtained before TCRalphabeta/CD19-depleted stem cell transplant. These receptors were collected from a boy in the first two years of life with Wiskott-Aldrich syndrome, due to receive a stem cell transplant.

This sequence joins TRBV20-1 and TRBJ2-7; D possibly corresponds to TRBD1 (6 bases). The CDR3 loop spans 15 amino acids. Trimming took off 0 bases at V and 0 bases at J, with 12 bases between the two ends. The germline CDR1 and CDR2 sequences are DFQATT and SNEGSKA (reference sequence). CDR3 in DNA: TGCAGTGCTAGAGACCTTGGACAGAGCTCCTACGAGCAGTACTTC. Its protein product is CSARDLGQSSYEQYF.

The V and J genes are TRBV25-1 and TRBJ2-3; D ambiguous. CDR1 and CDR2 from the germline V gene are MGHDK and SYGVNS. Trimming pared 6 bases from V and 2 bases from J, leaving 6 bases between. There are 12 residues in the CDR3. CDR3 sequence reads: CASSENTDTQYF. The CDR3 DNA is TGTGCCAGCAGCGAGAACACAGATACGCAGTATTTT.

The J gene is TRBJ2-5, the V gene TRBV10-3; possible D gene TRBD1, 6 bases. The CDR3 spans 12 residues. CDR1 is ENHRY and CDR2 is SYGVKD in the germline V gene. V was pared by 6 bases and J by 5 bases, with 10 bases between. The CDR3, as DNA: TGTGCCATCAGCCACAGGGTGGAGACCCAGTACTTC. The encoded protein is CAISHRVETQYF.

This rearrangement joins TRBV5-6 to TRBJ2-2; either TRBD1 or TRBD2 may fit D (5 bases each). Germline V CDR1 and CDR2: SGHDT, YYEEEE. The CDR3 spans 15 residues. V lost 4 bases and J 1 base, leaving 11 bases between the germline ends. CDR3 DNA sequence: TGTGCCAGCAGCGCTGGGACGGGGAACACCGGGGAGCTGTTTTTT. The encoded protein is CASSAGTGNTGELFF.

This sequence joins TRBV5-1 and TRBJ2-6, with 8 bases aligning to TRBD1. Looked up from germline, CDR1 is SGHRS and CDR2 is YFSETQ. V lost 4 bases to trimming and J lost 1 base; unmatched junction nucleotides: 16. CDR3 size: 20 residues. The CDR3 nucleotides are TGCGCCAGCAGCCCAGGTCCTGGACAGGGTTCTATATCTGGGGCCAACGTCCTGACTTTC. Translating it yields CASSPGPGQGSISGANVLTF.

This clonotype was seen only a few times. The V gene is TRBV9, the J gene TRBJ2-3; no firm D call. From germline, CDR1 is SGDLS and CDR2 YYNGEE. The CDR3 runs 15 residues. V was shortened by 4 bases and J by 2 bases, with 14 bases between the two germline ends. The CDR3 sequence is CASSPRMGYTDTQYF. The DNA of the CDR3 is TGTGCCAGCAGCCCTAGAATGGGGTACACAGATACGCAGTATTTT.

This clonotype came up a few times. CDR3 region: CASSPPDRYTGELFF. For the CDR3, the DNA is TGTGCCAGCAGCCCCCCGGACAGGTACACCGGGGAGCTGTTTTTT. The J gene is TRBJ2-2, the V gene TRBV5-6; 7 bases map to TRBD1. Germline lookup yields CDR1 SGHDT and CDR2 YYEEEE. The CDR3 has 15 residues. Trimming removed 4 bases from V and 3 bases from J; junction bases left unmatched: 6.

This clonotype was found a few times. The V gene is TRBV12-3 or TRBV12-4, the J gene TRBJ1-1; D is possibly TRBD1 (6 bases). V lost 7 bases, J lost 7 bases, and 22 bases lay in between. CDR3 size: 15 residues. CDR3 in DNA: TGTGCCAGCAACCCTAGGGGGGACCGGGAAGGTGAAGCTTTCTTT. Its translation: CASNPRGDREGEAFF.

The CDR3: CAWSVTGDNQPQHF. Written as DNA, the CDR3 is TGTGCCTGGAGTGTTACTGGAGACAATCAGCCCCAGCATTTT. The chain joins TRBV30 to TRBJ1-5; D ambiguous. Germline V gene sequence: CDR1 GTSNPN, CDR2 SVGIG (reference sequence). Trimming shortened V by 0 bases and J by 3 bases, and 9 bases separated the two germline ends. CDR3 size: 14 residues.

This clonotype was counted only a few times. The V gene is TRBV5-5, the J gene TRBJ2-7; 13 bases are shared with TRBD2. V was pared by 4 bases and J by 6 bases, with 4 bases of the junction left unmatched. Germline-derived CDR1 and CDR2 are SGHKS and YYEKEE (reference sequence). This CDR3 is 14 amino acids long. The DNA of the CDR3 is TGTGCCAGCAGCCGGGGACTAGCGGGAAGCGAGCAGTACTTC. Translating it yields CASSRGLAGSEQYF.

There are a few counts of this clonotype. The V gene is TRBV5-1, the J gene TRBJ2-3, with no clear D. CDR1 and CDR2 from the germline V gene are SGHRS and YFSETQ. The CDR3 has 14 residues. V was shortened by 5 bases and J by 0 bases, with 10 bases between the two germline ends. Here the CDR3 DNA reads TGCGCCAGCAGGGTTGGCGCTAGCACAGATACGCAGTATTTT. It is translated as CASRVGASTDTQYF.

This clonotype was seen only a few times. This chain connects TRBV4-1 to TRBJ1-6; TRBD1 is a possible D gene (5 bases). The germline gives CDR1 MGHRA, CDR2 YSYEKL. This CDR3 spans 19 amino acids. Trimming pared 2 bases from V and 0 bases from J, leaving 17 bases between. The CDR3 is CASSQWPGDGSSYNSPLHF. The CDR3 DNA follows: TGCGCCAGCAGCCAATGGCCCGGGGACGGAAGCTCCTATAATTCACCCCTCCACTTT.

The chain recombines TRBV5-1 with TRBJ1-1; TRBD1 is a possible D gene (5 bases). The V gene lost 0 bases and the J gene lost 3 bases, with 15 bases spanning the gap. The CDR3 extends over 16 amino acids. Per the germline V gene, CDR1 is SGHRS and CDR2 is YFSETQ. CDR3 DNA: TGCGCCAGCAGCTTGGTAGAGGGTCTGGGGGACACTGAAGCTTTCTTT. It translates to CASSLVEGLGDTEAFF.

V is TRBV7-2 and J is TRBJ2-1; D unresolved. This CDR3 is built from 12 residues. V lost 1 base and J lost 9, with 7 bases in between. Looked up from germline, CDR1 is SGHTA and CDR2 is FQGNSA. The CDR3 DNA reads as TGTGCCAGCAGCTTAGGATGGAGTGAGCAGTTCTTC. This sequence encodes CASSLGWSEQFF.

This rearrangement joins TRBV5-1 to TRBJ2-1; TRBD1 matches 11 bases. Trimming removed 4 bases from V and 0 bases from J; junction bases left unmatched: 12. The CDR3 loop spans 19 amino acids. CDR1 and CDR2 (germline): SGHRS, YFSETQ. Here the CDR3 DNA reads TGCGCCAGCAGCGGCCGGGACAGGGGGTCCAAAAGCTCCTACAATGAGCAGTTCTTC. As protein: CASSGRDRGSKSSYNEQFF.

This chain links TRBV5-1 with TRBJ2-3, with 12 bases fitting TRBD1. V lost 5 bases, J lost 7 bases, and 8 bases stayed unmatched. Germline V gene data show CDR1 as SGHRS and CDR2 as YFSETQ. The CDR3 consists of 15 residues. The CDR3 sequence: CASSPGTGGIYTQYF. The CDR3 nucleotides are TGCGCCAGCAGTCCCGGGACAGGGGGCATCTATACGCAGTATTTT.

This clonotype has a count of ten or more. The chain combines TRBV5-1 with TRBJ2-7; D call uncertain. Trimming took off 0 bases at V and 3 bases at J, with 7 bases between the two ends. The CDR3 loop spans 13 amino acids. The V gene's germline CDR1 is SGHRS and CDR2 YFSETQ. The CDR3 loop is CASSLGQNYEQYF. CDR3 sequence (DNA): TGCGCCAGCAGCTTGGGGCAGAACTACGAGCAGTACTTC.

This clonotype appeared a few times. V and J are TRBV20-1 and TRBJ2-1; 13 bases match TRBD2. The V gene's germline CDR1 is DFQATT and CDR2 SNEGSKA (reference sequence). This CDR3 has 19 residues. The ends lost 5 bases at V and 0 bases at J; junction bases unmatched: 13. The CDR3 reads CSADRTSGRLRPSYNEQFF. The CDR3 DNA follows: TGCAGTGCTGATAGGACTAGCGGGAGATTACGACCCTCCTACAATGAGCAGTTCTTC.

This clonotype has a handful of counts. V is TRBV4-1 and J is TRBJ2-5, with D hard to call. The germline V gene has CDR1 MGHRA and CDR2 YSYEKL. Trimming cost V 1 base and J 1 base, with 10 bases left between them. CDR3 size: 15 residues. In nucleotides, the CDR3 is TGCGCCAGCAGCCAAGTAGATAGGATCCAAGAGACCCAGTACTTC. Translating gives CASSQVDRIQETQYF.

The chain is built from TRBV5-1 and TRBJ2-3; D possibly matches TRBD1 or TRBD2 (5 bases each). Germline assignment: CDR1 SGHRS and CDR2 YFSETQ. The CDR3 totals 14 residues. Between the trimmed V and J ends, which lost 0 bases and 4 bases, there was a span of 9 bases. The CDR3 DNA reads TGCGCCAGCAGCTTGGCGGTGGGGGCAGATACGCAGTATTTT. This sequence encodes CASSLAVGADTQYF.